A single sample gave rise to the 21 T cell receptor beta chains below, sequenced in a study of T cells in Graves' hyperthyroidism and ophthalmopathy. What was amplified from RNA transcripts were TCR beta CDR3 regions. A set of HTBI primers served as the primers for a first-round RT-PCR of the TCR CDR3. TCRdb re-called the multiplex PCR reads through MiXCR, storing one row per CDR3 protein. This table has 450,000 to 500,000 distinct CDR3 sequences, 22% appearing once. The sample taken for sequencing was blood. The receptors come from a woman in her seventies with Graves' ophthalmopathy.

This clonotype has ten or more counts. CDR3 protein: CASSRRLAVTYNEQFF. The CDR3 region has the DNA TGTGCCAGCAGCCGCAGACTAGCGGTGACCTACAATGAGCAGTTCTTC. The chain uses TRBV7-2 and TRBJ2-1; 9 nucleotides line up with TRBD2. Germline-derived CDR1 and CDR2 are SGHTA and FQGNSA. This CDR3 contains 16 residues. V lost 5 bases and J lost 2; bases outside the gene matches: 7.

This chain links TRBV14 with TRBJ1-6; TRBD1 aligns across 7 bases. The CDR3 extends over 17 amino acids. CDR1 is SGHDN and CDR2 is FVKESK in the germline V gene. V gave up 5 bases and J gave up 4 bases; unmatched junction bases: 11. The CDR3 region has the DNA TGTGCCAGCAGCGGACGTAGGGGGCGATGGTATAATTCACCCCTCCACTTT. It codes for CASSGRRGRWYNSPLHF.

This chain links TRBV3-1 with TRBJ1-3; no definite D call. CDR3 length: 15 amino acids. V lost 1 base, J lost 1 base, and 8 bases lay in between. The germline CDR1 and CDR2 sequences are LGHDT and YNNKEL (reference sequence). CDR3 nucleotides: TGTGCCAGCAGCCAAGGCCGGGTGTCTGGAAACACCATATATTTT. Amino acid sequence: CASSQGRVSGNTIYF.

There are many counts of this clonotype. The rearrangement joins TRBV11-1 to TRBJ2-1; D may be TRBD2 (5 bases). Trimming left V 2 bases short and J 8 bases short, with 16 bases between. Per the germline V gene, CDR1 is SGHAT and CDR2 is FQDESV (reference sequence). The CDR3 loop spans 15 amino acids. CDR3 in DNA: TGTGCCAGCAGCTTAATTGGTCTAGCCATCGATGAGCAGTTCTTC. It is translated as CASSLIGLAIDEQFF.

The V call is TRBV29-1, the J call TRBJ2-3; 7 nucleotides agree with TRBD2. The CDR3 length is 13 residues. With V trimmed by 6 bases and J by 4 bases, 7 bases remained unmatched. Germline CDR1 and CDR2: SQVTM and ANQGSEA. CDR3 loop: CSVGEGRADTQYF. CDR3 nucleotides: TGCAGCGTGGGGGAGGGGCGGGCAGATACGCAGTATTTT.

In its sample, this clonotype was seen a few times. The chain is built from TRBV5-1 and TRBJ1-1, with D hard to call. Trimming stripped 0 bases from V and 6 bases from J, with 12 bases between. The CDR3 consists of 14 residues. CDR1 is SGHRS and CDR2 is YFSETQ in the germline V gene. CDR3 in DNA: TGCGCCAGCAGCTTGGATTTCTCATGGGCTGAAGCTTTCTTT. It yields the protein CASSLDFSWAEAFF.

Regarding this clonotype: A much more abundant neighbour one base away suggests this may be a read error. This chain joins TRBV27 and TRBJ1-2; D gene unclear. There are 15 residues in the CDR3. Germline V gene lookup returns CDR1 MNHEY and CDR2 SMNVEV (reference sequence). For the CDR3, the DNA is TGTGCCGGCAGACGGAGCGGTGAGGCTAACTATGGCTACACCTTC. It specifies CAGRRSGEANYGYTF.

V and J are TRBV20-1 and TRBJ2-7, with D uncertain. There are 13 residues in the CDR3. Germline values: CDR1 DFQATT, CDR2 SNEGSKA (reference sequence). The V end was cut by 5 bases, the J end by 3 bases, with 14 bases between. The CDR3 DNA follows: TGCAGTGCTGCTGAATCGGTCCTCTACGAGCAGTACTTC. This gives the protein CSAAESVLYEQYF.

The V and J genes are TRBV15 and TRBJ2-1, with D uncertain. CDR1 is LNHNV, CDR2 YYDKDF, per germline (reference sequence). Trimming left V 1 base short and J 8 bases short, with 12 bases between. The CDR3 has 14 residues. Here the CDR3 DNA reads TGTGCCACCAGCAGAGGTTTAAGTTCCGATGAGCAGTTCTTC. Translation gives CATSRGLSSDEQFF.

The chain is built from TRBV20-1 and TRBJ1-3, with D unresolved. The CDR3 has 14 residues. Trimming took off 5 bases at V and 2 bases at J, with 13 bases between the two ends. Germline loops: CDR1 DFQATT, CDR2 SNEGSKA (reference sequence). CDR3 residues: CSAQGPPAGNTIYF. The CDR3 DNA reads as TGCAGTGCTCAAGGACCGCCGGCTGGAAACACCATATATTTT.

The V gene is TRBV7-9, the J gene TRBJ2-7, with 7 bases that match TRBD1. J lost 1 base, V lost 6 bases, and 12 bases had no gene match. Germline V gene lookup returns CDR1 SEHNR and CDR2 FQNEAQ (reference sequence). CDR3 size: 16 residues. The CDR3: CASRYATGTVSYEQYF. In DNA, the CDR3 is TGTGCCAGCAGGTATGCTACCGGGACAGTTTCCTACGAGCAGTACTTC. Complete variable domain (other parts from reference TRBV7-9 and TRBJ2-7): DTGVSQNPRHKITKRGQNVTFRCDPISEHNRLYWYRQTLGQGPEFLTYFQNEAQLEKSRLLSDRFSAERPKGSFSTLEIQRTEQGDSAMYLCASRYATGTVSYEQYFGPGTRLTVT.

This clonotype was observed at least ten times. The gene calls are TRBV5-1 and TRBJ1-2; 7 bases fit TRBD1. V shed 7 bases and J 0 bases; nucleotides not matched to a gene: 6. CDR3 length equals 14 residues. Germline V gene sequence: CDR1 SGHRS, CDR2 YFSETQ. The CDR3 is CASRWDRANYGYTF. CDR3 DNA: TGCGCCAGCCGATGGGACAGAGCTAACTATGGCTACACCTTC.

This clonotype was observed at least ten times. V and J are TRBV6-1 and TRBJ1-3, with D possibly TRBD1 on 5 matching bases. Germline CDR1 is MNHNS and CDR2 is SASEGT. V lost 1 base, J lost 3 bases, and 7 bases lay in between. This CDR3 is 14 amino acids long. In nucleotides, the CDR3 is TGTGCCAGCAGTGAAGTAGGGGTTGGAAACACCATATATTTT. This encodes CASSEVGVGNTIYF.

This clonotype was found many times. This chain connects TRBV28 to TRBJ1-1; TRBD1 might be the D (6 bases). Germline CDR1 reads MDHEN; CDR2 reads SYDVKM. Trimming shortened V by 1 base and J by 2 bases, and 11 bases separated the two germline ends. The CDR3 consists of 15 residues. The CDR3 spells CASSLLQGQNTEAFF. DNA of the CDR3: TGTGCCAGCAGTTTATTGCAGGGACAAAACACTGAAGCTTTCTTT.

In regard to this clonotype: A read error may explain this, as a much larger clone is one base away. The V gene is TRBV28, the J gene TRBJ2-7; 11 bases fit TRBD2. The CDR3 loop spans 16 amino acids. Trimming at V came to 6 bases and at J to 7 bases, leaving 14 bases not matched to a gene. The germline gives CDR1 MDHEN, CDR2 SYDVKM. The CDR3 spells CASSPPGLAGSGEQYF. For the CDR3, the DNA is TGTGCCAGCAGCCCTCCAGGACTAGCGGGTTCGGGGGAGCAGTACTTC.

This clonotype was counted only a few times. V gene TRBV3-1 combines with J gene TRBJ2-3; D remains ambiguous. Germline assignment: CDR1 LGHDT and CDR2 YNNKEL (reference sequence). This CDR3 region has 11 residues. V was shortened by 2 bases and J by 9 bases, with 6 bases between the two germline ends. CDR3 bases: TGTGCCAGCAGCCAATACAGAACGCAGTATTTT. This translates into CASSQYRTQYF.

This clonotype was observed a handful of times. This sequence joins TRBV5-8 and TRBJ1-2; 8 nucleotides agree with TRBD1. Germline V gene lookup returns CDR1 SGHTS and CDR2 YDEGEE. The CDR3 length is 15 residues. With 3 bases clipped from V and 4 bases from J, the junction kept 8 bases outside the gene matches. CDR3 DNA sequence: TGTGCCAGCAGCTATCCGGGACAGGAGGGCTATGGCTACACCTTC. It is translated as CASSYPGQEGYGYTF.

The V gene is TRBV5-5, the J gene TRBJ2-5; possible D gene TRBD1, 7 bases. Trimming shortened V by 0 bases and J by 0 bases, and 12 bases separated the two germline ends. The CDR3 length is 16 residues. Germline lookup yields CDR1 SGHKS and CDR2 YYEKEE (reference sequence). The CDR3 loop is CASSLGDREDQETQYF. In nucleotides, the CDR3 is TGTGCCAGCAGCTTGGGCGACAGGGAGGACCAAGAGACCCAGTACTTC.

This clonotype was seen a few times. The chain's CDR3 is CASSARTGNEKLFF. The CDR3 DNA reads as TGTGCCAGCAGCGCCCGGACAGGGAATGAAAAACTGTTTTTT. The chain links TRBV7-2 to TRBJ1-4; TRBD1 matches 8 bases. The J segment lost 5 bases and the V segment lost 5 bases, leaving 4 bases of the junction unmatched. The CDR3 has 14 amino acids. Per germline, CDR1 SGHTA and CDR2 FQGNSA.

The table lists this clonotype with many counts. The chain employs TRBV7-3 and TRBJ2-1; the match to TRBD2 covers 8 bases. There are 15 residues in the CDR3. The germline V gene has CDR1 SGHTA and CDR2 FQGTGA. V lost 2 bases to trimming and J lost 6 bases; unmatched junction nucleotides: 6. The CDR3 bases are TGTGCCAGCAGCTTAGCGGGAGGCGAGGTCAATGAGCAGTTCTTC. It specifies CASSLAGGEVNEQFF.

The V gene is TRBV2, the J gene TRBJ2-5, with no clear D. V lost 7 bases and J lost 1, with 10 bases in between. CDR3 length: 13 residues. Germline loops: CDR1 SNHLY, CDR2 FYNNEI. The CDR3, as DNA: TGTGCCAGCATCCAAGAGACCCAAGAGACCCAGTACTTC. Translating it yields CASIQETQETQYF.